This is a list of T cell receptor beta chains from one sample in a study of T-cell reconstitution after alpha-beta-depleted transplantation in children. Via MiXCR, TCRdb re-called the PCR reads, giving one row per CDR3 protein. The data contain more than 400,000 distinct CDR3 sequences, roughly 10% of them singletons. The sequenced sample was PBMCs, mostly from graft donor cells, obtained 180 days after TCRalphabeta/CD19-depleted stem cell transplant. Source of these receptors: a female patient aged 2 to 10 who had a stem cell transplant for aplastic anemia, so the T cells may come from the graft donor. Each CDR3 is given with its conserved first and last residue. Fields, in order: D gene, clone size, J gene, V gene, CDR3 DNA, CDR3 protein. The D gene is left open where the match is weak. Size values are once, few and many counts, or a class for expanded clones, and some rows have none.

.,.,TRBJ2-3,TRBV28,TGTGCCAGCAGTTTCGAATTAAGACGCGGGATCACAGATACGCAGTATTTT,CASSFELRRGITDTQYF
.,.,TRBJ1-3,TRBV15,TGTGCCACCAGCAGAGACCCCGGGGTACGCGGAAACACCATATATTTT,CATSRDPGVRGNTIYF
.,.,TRBJ2-7,TRBV20-1,TGCAGTGCTGGCCCCGGGCAGGTCCCGAGGGTCTACGAGCAGTACTTC,CSAGPGQVPRVYEQYF
.,many,TRBJ1-1,TRBV20-1,TGCAGTGCTAGAAGGTCCGGTTACCAGACTTCGGCTTTCTTT,CSARRSGYQTSAFF
TRBD1,.,TRBJ2-7,TRBV28,TGTGCCAGCAGTTTCGGTGGACAGGGACTGTACGAGCAGTACTTC,CASSFGGQGLYEQYF
.,few,TRBJ2-5,TRBV2,TGTGCCAGCACTGACGAAGGGGAGACCCAGTACTTC,CASTDEGETQYF
.,.,TRBJ2-1,TRBV20-1,TGCAGTGCAAAACCTCCTAGCGACGGTGAGCAGTTCTTC,CSAKPPSDGEQFF
TRBD1,few,TRBJ2-3,TRBV29-1,TGCAGCGCACGACAGGGGAGCGCAGATACGCAGTATTTT,CSARQGSADTQYF
.,.,TRBJ2-3,TRBV12-3/TRBV12-4,TGTGCCAGCAGTTTATCTCCCTACTCGTCCTCAGATACGCAGTATTTT,CASSLSPYSSSDTQYF
.,.,TRBJ1-1,TRBV4-1,TGCGCCAGCAGCCAAGACCCCCCGGGTAACACTGAAGCTTTCTTT,CASSQDPPGNTEAFF
TRBD2,few,TRBJ2-1,TRBV12-3/TRBV12-4,TGTGCCATCTCGGGAGGCGTCAATGAGCAGTTCTTC,CAISGGVNEQFF
TRBD1,.,TRBJ2-1,TRBV9,TGTGCCAGCAGCGAATACGACAGGGGACATGAGCAGTTCTTC,CASSEYDRGHEQFF
TRBD1,few,TRBJ2-2,TRBV29-1,TGCAGCGTTGAACAGGGGGAATACACCGGGGAGCTGTTTTTT,CSVEQGEYTGELFF
.,.,TRBJ2-7,TRBV20-1,TGCAGTGCTAGAACGGTGAGCTCCTACGAGCAGTACTTC,CSARTVSSYEQYF
TRBD2,many,TRBJ2-1,TRBV5-1,TGCGCCAGCAGCCGACTAGCGGGAGAGTCCAATGAGCAGTTCTTC,CASSRLAGESNEQFF
TRBD1,.,TRBJ2-5,TRBV6-2/TRBV6-3,TGTGCCAGCAGCCGGGACAGGAAACCGTTCCAAGAGACCCAGTACTTC,CASSRDRKPFQETQYF
.,few,TRBJ1-1,TRBV18,TGTGCCAGCTCACCTCTTTTTTGGTTGAACACTGAAGCTTTCTTT,CASSPLFWLNTEAFF
.,many,TRBJ2-2,TRBV6-2/TRBV6-3,TGTGCCAGCAGTCTACGTTCTAGGGCCGGGGAGCTGTTTTTT,CASSLRSRAGELFF
TRBD1,.,TRBJ2-1,TRBV7-9,TGTGCCAGCAGTTCCCCGGGACAGGGGTTATACAATGAGCAGTTCTTC,CASSSPGQGLYNEQFF
.,few,TRBJ2-2,TRBV6-2/TRBV6-3,TGTGCCAGCAGGCGACACCGTCCCGGGAGAGATATTACCAACGGCGGGGAGCTGTTTTTT,CASRRHRPGRDITNGGELFF
TRBD1,.,TRBJ2-3,TRBV5-1,TGCGCCAGCAGTCGAGCGACAGGGTTCACAGATACGCAGTATTTT,CASSRATGFTDTQYF
.,.,TRBJ2-7,TRBV29-1,TGCAGCGGTTGGGGCAGGGACTACGAGCAGTACTTC,CSGWGRDYEQYF
.,.,TRBJ2-1,TRBV14,TGTGCCAGCAGCCAAGTGATCCGTGGGAGCGCCTACAATGAGCAGTTCTTC,CASSQVIRGSAYNEQFF
.,few,TRBJ2-1,TRBV4-3,TGCGCCAGCAGCCAAGGGGTTGGGGGGAGCGGCTATGAGCAGTTCTTC,CASSQGVGGSGYEQFF
.,.,TRBJ2-1,TRBV10-3,TGTGCCATCAGTTTCGAGCAGGGCCATGAGCAGTTCTTC,CAISFEQGHEQFF
TRBD1,.,TRBJ2-1,TRBV12-3/TRBV12-4,TGTGCCAGCAGTTCAGCAACAGGGGGCCCCTACAATGAGCAGTTCTTC,CASSSATGGPYNEQFF
.,.,TRBJ1-4,TRBV28,TGTGCCAGCAGTTATGGGCCCGGAACAATAAGCTATAATGAAAAACTGTTTTTT,CASSYGPGTISYNEKLFF
TRBD2,few,TRBJ2-7,TRBV6-1,TGTGCCAGCAGAGGAGGACAGGATGGACTAGCGGACCACGAGCAGTACTTC,CASRGGQDGLADHEQYF
.,few,TRBJ2-3,TRBV2,TGTGCCAGCAGAGAAGACCCTCCTAGCACAGATACGCAGTATTTT,CASREDPPSTDTQYF
.,many,TRBJ2-2,TRBV28,TGTGCCAGCGGGCAGGGCTGGATTTATGCCGGGGAGCTGTTTTTT,CASGQGWIYAGELFF
TRBD1,few,TRBJ1-5,TRBV11-2,TGTGCCAGCAGCTTAAAAGGGACAGGGGGGTATAGCAATCAGCCCCAGCATTTT,CASSLKGTGGYSNQPQHF
.,few,TRBJ2-1,TRBV20-1,TGCAGCCCGAAGCAGGGCAATGAGCAGTTCTTC,CSPKQGNEQFF
.,few,TRBJ1-1,TRBV3-1,TGTGCCAGCAGCCAAGGGGGCGCAGTGAACACTGAAGCTTTCTTT,CASSQGGAVNTEAFF
.,few,TRBJ1-1,TRBV12-3/TRBV12-4,TGTGCCAGCACCCGTGTGGGGGATCATTGGGTGAACACTGAAGCTTTCTTT,CASTRVGDHWVNTEAFF
TRBD1,few,TRBJ1-1,TRBV5-1,TGCGCCAGCAGCCTCGGGACAGGGGGCGATGACACTGAAGCTTTCTTT,CASSLGTGGDDTEAFF
TRBD1,few,TRBJ1-3,TRBV20-1,TGCAGTGCGGTCCGGGACAGGGGGTGGAGCACCATATATTTT,CSAVRDRGWSTIYF
.,few,TRBJ1-5,TRBV5-8,TGTGCCACTACACAGGGAAATAGGCAGCCCCAGCATTTT,CATTQGNRQPQHF
.,.,TRBJ2-1,TRBV5-1,TGCGCCAGCAGCATTCGCTCTGGGGGGAGCTCCTACAATGAGCAGTTCTTC,CASSIRSGGSSYNEQFF
TRBD2,few,TRBJ2-2,TRBV5-1,TGCGCCAGCAGCATCCAGGGACTAGCGGTTATAAACACCGGGGAGCTGTTTTTT,CASSIQGLAVINTGELFF
.,.,TRBJ1-5,TRBV20-1,TGCAGTGCTGGAAGAACAGGGATGGGGCAGCCCCAGCATTTT,CSAGRTGMGQPQHF
.,many,TRBJ1-1,TRBV12-3/TRBV12-4,TGTGCCAGCAGTTTGGGGGTTGCTGAAGCTTTCTTT,CASSLGVAEAFF
.,few,TRBJ1-2,TRBV12-3/TRBV12-4,TGTGCCAGCAGCCCCGTAGGGTTATATGGCTACACCTTC,CASSPVGLYGYTF
.,few,TRBJ2-1,TRBV4-1,TGCGCCAGCAGCCAAATCGCGGGACACGACTACAATGAGCAGTTCTTC,CASSQIAGHDYNEQFF
TRBD2,.,TRBJ2-7,TRBV29-1,TGCAGCGTTGTTGGGGCTAGCGGCAGCTCCTACGAGCAGTACTTC,CSVVGASGSSYEQYF
TRBD1,many,TRBJ2-2,TRBV3-1,TGTGCCAGCAGCCACCTGACAGGGCCCGGGGAGCTGTTTTTT,CASSHLTGPGELFF
.,many,TRBJ2-2,TRBV11-2,TGTGCCAGCAGCTTTTATATCCCATGGGGTGCCACCGGGGAGCTGTTTTTT,CASSFYIPWGATGELFF
TRBD2,few,TRBJ2-1,TRBV14,TGTGCCAGCAGCCAAGCGGAGATAAGGACTAGCGGGAGGGTCTACAATGAGCAGTTCTTC,CASSQAEIRTSGRVYNEQFF
.,many,TRBJ2-1,TRBV9,TGTGCCAGCAGCCCCGGTCGGAGTTCGAATGAGCAGTTCTTC,CASSPGRSSNEQFF
TRBD1,many,TRBJ1-6,TRBV27,TGTGCCAGCAGTTTAAGGGACAGCCAAGGGAATTCACCCCTCCACTTT,CASSLRDSQGNSPLHF
.,.,TRBJ2-7,TRBV7-9,TGTGCCAGCAGCTTTCGGCAGGATGCCTCCTACGAGCAGTACTTC,CASSFRQDASYEQYF
.,.,TRBJ2-3,TRBV9,TGTACCAGCAGCCTTAACACAGATACGCAGTATTTT,CTSSLNTDTQYF
TRBD2,few,TRBJ2-1,TRBV7-2,TGTGCCAGCAGCGGCTGGGACTACCGGCAGTTCTTC,CASSGWDYRQFF
.,few,TRBJ1-2,TRBV27,TGTGCCAGCAGCCCAGGTCCTACCGGGACCCTAAAGAATGGCTACACCTTC,CASSPGPTGTLKNGYTF